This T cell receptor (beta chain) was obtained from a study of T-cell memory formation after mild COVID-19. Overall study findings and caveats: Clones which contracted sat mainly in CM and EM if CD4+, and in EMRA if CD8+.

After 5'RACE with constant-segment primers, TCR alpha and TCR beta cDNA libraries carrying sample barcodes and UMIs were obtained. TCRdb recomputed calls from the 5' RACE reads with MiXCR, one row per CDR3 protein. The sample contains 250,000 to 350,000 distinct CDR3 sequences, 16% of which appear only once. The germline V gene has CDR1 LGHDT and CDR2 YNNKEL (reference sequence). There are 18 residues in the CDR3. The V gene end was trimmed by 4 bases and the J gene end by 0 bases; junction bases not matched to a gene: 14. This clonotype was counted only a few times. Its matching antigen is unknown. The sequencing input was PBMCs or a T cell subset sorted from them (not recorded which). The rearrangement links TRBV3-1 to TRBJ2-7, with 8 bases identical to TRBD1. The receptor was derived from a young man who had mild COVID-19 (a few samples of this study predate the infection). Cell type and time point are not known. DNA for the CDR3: TGTGCCAGCAGCCCCCGGACAGGGATCGAGTACGGCTCCTACGAGCAGTACTTC. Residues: CASSPRTGIEYGSYEQYF.